This TCR beta chain was retrieved from a study of cytomegalovirus exposure and HLA in healthy donors. Clones were read by immunoSEQ multiplex PCR, and TCRdb kept only the in-frame ones, dropping some. Of over 100,000 clones listed, 89% are singletons. Germline CDR1 reads KGHSH; CDR2 reads LQKENI. Trimming pared 2 bases from V and 5 bases from J, leaving 9 bases between. CDR3 length: 13 amino acids. This chain uses TRBV18 with TRBJ2-5, with D possibly matching TRBD2 (6 bases). The specimen sequenced was PBMCs. The receptor was derived from a young man in good health and CMV-seronegative. The CDR3 here is CASSPIGGETQYF. In DNA, the CDR3 is TGTGCCAGCTCACCAATTGGGGGGGAGACCCAGTACTTC.